These 21 T cell receptor beta chains were all obtained from the same sample, sequenced in a study of T cell responses to AZD1222 COVID-19 vaccine (dated by TCRdb to about 2021). Library construction relied on the immunoSEQ multiplex PCR assay. In TCRdb, the immuneACCESS table is reduced to in-frame sequences with V and J assigned. These tables do not hold every clone; where another copy was compared, an unresolved V gene accounts for under half, and the others remain unexplained. This sample holds more than 110,000 clones; roughly 91% were observed only once. The ten largest clonotypes hold more than 8.5% of the sample. What the time point label conveys for this sample: baseline before first vaccination. The input for sequencing was peripheral blood, taken on day 0 of AZD1222 vaccination. These receptors were obtained from an adult in good health.

The rearrangement uses TRBV3-1 (or the pseudogene TRBV3-2) and TRBJ2-5; 14 bases agree with TRBD2. CDR3 size: 17 residues. Looked up from germline, CDR1 is LGHDT and CDR2 is YNNKEL (reference sequence). Trimming at V came to 0 bases and at J to 4 bases, leaving 4 bases not matched to a gene. The CDR3 reads CASSQDRGTSGGETQYF. The CDR3 DNA is TGTGCCAGCAGCCAAGACCGCGGGACTAGCGGGGGAGAGACCCAGTACTTC.

V usage is TRBV7-2 and J usage is TRBJ1-6; tentative D call: TRBD1 (5 bases). Germline CDR1 is SGHTA and CDR2 is FQGNSA. V was shortened by 5 bases and J by 5 bases, with 13 bases between the two germline ends. The CDR3 is made up of 15 amino acids. In DNA, the CDR3 is TGTGCCAGCAGCCTACCCGGGACCAATAATTCACCCCTCCACTTT. It codes for CASSLPGTNNSPLHF.

The V gene is TRBV5-8, the J gene TRBJ1-1; weak D call: TRBD1 (6 bases). Germline V CDR1 and CDR2: SGHTS, YDEGEE. Trimming left V 3 bases short and J 0 bases short, with 12 bases between. There are 15 residues in the CDR3. Here the CDR3 DNA reads TGTGCCAGCAGCTGGGACCGGGACATGAACACTGAAGCTTTCTTT. Its protein is CASSWDRDMNTEAFF.

This chain connects TRBV9 to TRBJ1-3; D uncertain. The CDR3 is made up of 15 amino acids. Germline loops: CDR1 SGDLS, CDR2 YYNGEE. V lost 0 bases and J lost 2, with 9 bases in between. This CDR3 reads CASSVDPLAGNTIYF. The CDR3 DNA reads TGTGCCAGCAGCGTAGACCCCCTTGCTGGAAACACCATATATTTT.

The chain employs TRBV7-8 and TRBJ1-3; 9 bases agree with TRBD1. Trimming removed 3 bases from V and 7 bases from J; junction bases left unmatched: 4. CDR1 is SGHVS, CDR2 FQNEAQ, per germline. This CDR3 comprises 14 residues. CDR3 residues: CASSLGQGSNTIYF. The CDR3 DNA is TGTGCCAGCAGCTTGGGACAGGGATCGAACACCATATATTTT.

V is TRBV12-3 or TRBV12-4 and J is TRBJ2-7, with D possibly TRBD2 on 6 matching bases. V dropped 5 bases and J dropped 4 bases, with 12 bases sitting between them. This CDR3 spans 13 amino acids. The CDR3 nucleotides read TGTGCCAGCAGTCGGGACTCCAGATACGAGCAGTACTTC. It encodes CASSRDSRYEQYF.

This clone has just one count. This chain joins TRBV9 and TRBJ2-1, with 11 bases that match TRBD2. Germline V CDR1 and CDR2: SGDLS, YYNGEE. V dropped 0 bases and J dropped 7; count of bases not matched to a gene: 3. The CDR3 runs to 15 residues. The CDR3 here is CASSVGASGGNEQFF. In nucleotides, the CDR3 is TGTGCCAGCAGCGTAGGGGCTAGCGGGGGGAATGAGCAGTTCTTC. The whole variable domain, filled in from reference TRBV9 and TRBJ2-1, reads DSGVTQTPKHLITATGQRVTLRCSPRSGDLSVYWYQQSLDQGLQFLIQYYNGEERAKGNILERFSAQQFPDLHSELNLSSLELGDSALYFCASSVGASGGNEQFFGPGTRLTVL.

V and J are TRBV28 and TRBJ1-5; D is ambiguous. This CDR3 is built from 15 residues. Germline CDR1 is MDHEN and CDR2 is SYDVKM. V lost 6 bases and J lost 10, with 22 bases in between. The CDR3: CASSPGGYPNIPQHF. The CDR3 nucleotides are TGTGCCAGCAGCCCAGGAGGGTACCCAAACATTCCCCAGCATTTT.

The chain has TRBV7-9 and TRBJ1-2; perhaps TRBD1 as D (6 bases). Germline values: CDR1 SEHNR, CDR2 FQNEAQ (reference sequence). Trimming removed 3 bases from V and 0 bases from J, with 8 bases in between. The CDR3 spans 14 residues. The CDR3 sequence: CASSFGQPNYGYTF. Here the CDR3 DNA reads TGTGCCAGCAGCTTTGGACAGCCTAACTATGGCTACACCTTC.

This clone was detected only a few times. V is TRBV19 and J is TRBJ1-5; 9 bases fit TRBD1. Germline V gene lookup returns CDR1 LNHDA and CDR2 SQIVND (reference sequence). Trimming took 4 bases from V and 3 from J; bases not matched to a gene: 4. The CDR3 sequence is 15 residues long. The CDR3 loop reads CASSRDRVDNQPQHF. CDR3 DNA sequence: TGTGCCAGTAGTAGGGACAGGGTAGACAATCAGCCCCAGCATTTT.

This chain links TRBV19 with TRBJ1-1; D perhaps matches TRBD1 (5 bases). Germline V gives CDR1 LNHDA, CDR2 SQIVND (reference sequence). Between the trimmed V and J ends, which lost 5 bases and 8 bases, there was a span of 15 bases. The CDR3 loop spans 13 amino acids. This CDR3 is CASSWGTEREAFF. DNA of the CDR3: TGTGCCAGTAGTTGGGGGACTGAAAGAGAAGCTTTCTTT.

This chain uses TRBV30 with TRBJ1-5, with TRBD1 identical over 8 bases. Germline assignment: CDR1 GTSNPN and CDR2 SVGIG (reference sequence). V dropped 2 bases and J dropped 2; count of bases not matched to a gene: 8. This CDR3 has 16 residues. CDR3: CAWSPGGAPGNQPQHF. The DNA of the CDR3 is TGTGCCTGGAGTCCAGGGGGCGCACCTGGCAATCAGCCCCAGCATTTT.

The CDR3 DNA reads as TGTGCCAGCTCACCGGTTGAGCGCACCGGGGAGCTGTTTTTT. It specifies CASSPVERTGELFF. J is TRBJ2-2 and V is TRBV18, with D unresolved. The CDR3 has 14 amino acids. CDR1 is KGHSH, CDR2 LQKENI, per germline. Trimming left V 3 bases short and J 4 bases short, with 9 bases between.

The CDR3 region has the DNA TGTGCCAGCAGCGTAGAGGGATCATCCTACGAGCAGTACTTC. Protein: CASSVEGSSYEQYF. The rearrangement joins TRBV9 to TRBJ2-7; D remains ambiguous. V shed 0 bases and J shed 1 base, with 8 bases lying between them. The CDR3 extends over 14 amino acids. The germline V gene has CDR1 SGDLS and CDR2 YYNGEE. The complete variable domain, with remaining parts taken from reference TRBV9 and TRBJ2-7, reads DSGVTQTPKHLITATGQRVTLRCSPRSGDLSVYWYQQSLDQGLQFLIQYYNGEERAKGNILERFSAQQFPDLHSELNLSSLELGDSALYFCASSVEGSSYEQYFGPGTRLTVT.

The genes are TRBV7-3 and TRBJ1-6; 7 bases match TRBD1. Per germline, CDR1 SGHTA and CDR2 FQGTGA. The ends lost 2 bases at V and 5 bases at J; junction bases unmatched: 3. CDR3 length equals 15 residues. As DNA, the CDR3 is TGTGCCAGCAGCTTAGGCGACAGGGATAATTCACCCCTCCACTTT. Translating gives CASSLGDRDNSPLHF.

The chain links TRBV5-1 to TRBJ1-4; 7 bases map to TRBD1. The CDR3 loop spans 16 amino acids. V shed 4 bases and J 6 bases; nucleotides not matched to a gene: 12. CDR1 and CDR2 from the germline V gene are SGHRS and YFSETQ. DNA of the CDR3: TGCGCCAGCAGCCTGAGAGAAGGGGGCGGTGATGAAAAACTGTTTTTT. Its protein is CASSLREGGGDEKLFF.

The chain employs TRBV6-2 or TRBV6-3 and TRBJ2-2; tentatively, D is TRBD1 or TRBD2 (5 bases each). The ends were cut back, 5 bases at V and 4 bases at J, with 14 bases in the middle. Germline CDR1 and CDR2: MNHEY and SVGEGT. The CDR3 loop spans 15 amino acids. The CDR3 region is CASSQGVRGTGELFF. CDR3 nucleotides: TGTGCCAGCAGTCAGGGAGTGCGAGGCACCGGGGAGCTGTTTTTT.

This clone appeared a single time. The chain uses TRBV19 and TRBJ1-1; 9 nucleotides match TRBD1. There are 16 residues in the CDR3. The ends lost 1 base at V and 0 bases at J; junction bases unmatched: 3. Per germline, CDR1 LNHDA and CDR2 SQIVND (reference sequence). This chain's CDR3 is CASSIGQGGMNTEAFF. The CDR3 DNA follows: TGTGCCAGTAGTATAGGACAGGGGGGGATGAACACTGAAGCTTTCTTT.

The chain combines TRBV6-5 with TRBJ2-7; the match to TRBD1 covers 9 bases. V lost 6 bases, J lost 7 bases, and 13 bases stayed unmatched. This CDR3 has 15 amino acids. Germline V lookup: CDR1 MNHEY, CDR2 SVGAGI. The CDR3 region is CASSGTGGALGEQYF. In DNA form, the CDR3 reads TGTGCCAGCAGCGGAACAGGGGGCGCACTAGGAGAGCAGTACTTC.

The chain combines TRBV29-1 with TRBJ2-7; perhaps D is TRBD1 or TRBD2 (5 bases each). CDR3 size: 14 residues. With 3 bases removed from V and 6 bases from J, the gap between germline ends came to 18 bases. Germline V CDR1 and CDR2: SQVTM, ANQGSEA. CDR3 coding DNA: TGCAGCGTTGATGCCTCGGGGCATCCCTTCGAGCAGTACTTC. Encoded protein: CSVDASGHPFEQYF.

The chain recombines TRBV19 with TRBJ2-3; a weak D match, TRBD1 (6 bases). The CDR3 length is 14 residues. Trimming took 9 bases from V and 8 from J, leaving 21 bases between them. Germline CDR1 LNHDA, CDR2 SQIVND (reference sequence). Here the CDR3 DNA reads TGTGCCAGCAGGAGACAGGACCGAGGGGGTACGCAGTATTTT. It is translated as CASRRQDRGGTQYF. The variable domain in full, completed from reference TRBV19 and TRBJ2-3, reads DGGITQSPKYLFRKEGQNVTLSCEQNLNHDAMYWYRQDPGQGLRLIYYSQIVNDFQKGDIAEGYSVSREKKESFPLTVTSAQKNPTAFYLCASRRQDRGGTQYFGPGTRLTVL.